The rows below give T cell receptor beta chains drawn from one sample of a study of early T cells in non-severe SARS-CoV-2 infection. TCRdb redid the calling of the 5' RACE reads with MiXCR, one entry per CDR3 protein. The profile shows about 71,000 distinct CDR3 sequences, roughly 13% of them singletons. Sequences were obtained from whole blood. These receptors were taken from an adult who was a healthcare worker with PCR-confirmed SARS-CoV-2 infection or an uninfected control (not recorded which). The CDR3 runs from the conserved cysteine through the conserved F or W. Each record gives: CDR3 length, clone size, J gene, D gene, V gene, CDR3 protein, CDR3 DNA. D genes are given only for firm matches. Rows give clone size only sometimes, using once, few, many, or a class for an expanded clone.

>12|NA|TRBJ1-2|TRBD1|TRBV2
CASRGDSRGYTF
TGTGCCAGCAGAGGGGACAGCAGGGGCTACACCTTC
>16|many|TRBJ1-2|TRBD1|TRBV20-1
CSARHSGQGRHYGYTF
TGCAGTGCTAGACACTCAGGACAGGGAAGGCACTATGGCTACACCTTC
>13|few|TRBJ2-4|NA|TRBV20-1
CSAKGGVLNIQYF
TGCAGTGCCAAAGGAGGGGTTTTGAACATTCAGTACTTC
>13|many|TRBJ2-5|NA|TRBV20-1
CSASLGHEETQYF
TGCAGTGCAAGCCTAGGGCACGAAGAGACCCAGTACTTC
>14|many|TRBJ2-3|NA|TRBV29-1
CSVEVVWGTDTQYF
TGCAGCGTTGAAGTAGTGTGGGGCACAGATACGCAGTATTTT
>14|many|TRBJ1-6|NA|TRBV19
CASRDGGYNSPLHF
TGTGCCAGCCGGGACGGCGGGTATAATTCACCCCTCCACTTT
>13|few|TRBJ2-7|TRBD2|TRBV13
CASGSSGSYEQYF
TGTGCCAGCGGCTCTAGCGGCTCCTACGAGCAGTACTTC
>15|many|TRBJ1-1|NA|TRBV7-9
CASIQRAATYTEAFF
TGTGCCAGCATCCAGAGGGCCGCCACTTACACTGAAGCTTTCTTT
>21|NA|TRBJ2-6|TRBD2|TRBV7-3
CASSSRGASGGSSSGANVLTF
TGTGCCAGCAGCTCAAGAGGGGCTAGCGGGGGCAGTAGCTCTGGGGCCAACGTCCTGACTTTC
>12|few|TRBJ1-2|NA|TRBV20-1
CSASTGPYGYTF
TGCAGTGCTAGTACAGGGCCCTATGGCTACACCTTC
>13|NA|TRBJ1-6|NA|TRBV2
CASSELGGEALHF
TGTGCCAGCAGTGAATTGGGGGGTGAGGCCCTCCACTTT
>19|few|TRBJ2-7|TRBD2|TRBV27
CASSLLPSRAGAHPYEQYF
TGTGCCAGCAGTTTACTACCCTCCCGAGCGGGGGCCCATCCCTACGAGCAGTACTTC
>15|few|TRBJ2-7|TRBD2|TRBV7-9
CASSLAGLAGNEQYF
TGTGCCAGCAGCTTAGCAGGCCTAGCGGGTAACGAGCAGTACTTC
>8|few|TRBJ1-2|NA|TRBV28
CGNYGYTF
TGTGGGAACTATGGCTACACCTTC
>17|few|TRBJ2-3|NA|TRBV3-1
CASSQGGLRVPPDTQYF
TGTGCCAGCAGCCAGGGCGGCCTCCGGGTCCCGCCGGATACGCAGTATTTT
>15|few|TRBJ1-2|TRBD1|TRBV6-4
CASSDSEGQGHGYTF
TGTGCCAGCAGTGACTCTGAGGGACAGGGTCATGGCTACACCTTC
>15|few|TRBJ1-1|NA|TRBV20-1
CSARDGRGPIAEAFF
TGCAGTGCTAGAGATGGGAGGGGTCCCATAGCTGAAGCTTTCTTT
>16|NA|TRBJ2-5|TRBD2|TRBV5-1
CASSLATSATQETQYF
TGCGCCAGCAGCTTGGCGACTAGCGCAACTCAAGAGACCCAGTACTTC
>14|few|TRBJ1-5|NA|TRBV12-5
CASGASDSNQPQHF
TGTGCTAGTGGCGCCAGCGATAGCAATCAGCCCCAGCATTTT
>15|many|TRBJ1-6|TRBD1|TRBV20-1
CSARVPGQRNSPLHF
TGCAGTGCTAGGGTGCCGGGACAGAGAAATTCACCCCTCCACTTT
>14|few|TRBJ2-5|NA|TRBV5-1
CASSGDPGLETQYF
TGCGCCAGCAGCGGGGACCCCGGTTTAGAGACCCAGTACTTC
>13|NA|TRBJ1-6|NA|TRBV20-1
CSARGSLDSPLHF
TGCAGTGCTAGGGGGAGCCTAGATTCACCCCTCCACTTT
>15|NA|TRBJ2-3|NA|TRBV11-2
CASSLMRTNTDTQYF
TGTGCCAGCAGCTTGATGCGGACCAACACAGATACGCAGTATTTT
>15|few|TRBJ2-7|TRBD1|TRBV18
CASSPVDRGLPEQYF
TGTGCCAGCTCACCTGTGGACAGGGGGCTTCCCGAGCAGTACTTC
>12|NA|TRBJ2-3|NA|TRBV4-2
CASSHFTDTQYF
TGTGCCAGCAGCCACTTCACAGATACGCAGTATTTT
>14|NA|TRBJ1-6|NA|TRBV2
CASIKGGIGSPLHF
TGTGCCAGCATCAAAGGGGGGATAGGTTCACCCCTCCACTTT
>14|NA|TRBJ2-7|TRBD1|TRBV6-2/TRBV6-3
CASPKRGHSREQYF
TGTGCCAGCCCAAAGAGGGGGCATTCGCGGGAGCAGTACTTC
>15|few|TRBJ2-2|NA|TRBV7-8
CASSLLPLGPGELFF
TGTGCCAGCAGCTTATTGCCCCTAGGTCCCGGGGAGCTGTTTTTT
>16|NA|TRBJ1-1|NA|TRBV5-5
CASSRGRGPKNTEAFF
TGTGCCAGCAGCAGAGGCCGGGGCCCTAAGAACACTGAAGCTTTCTTT
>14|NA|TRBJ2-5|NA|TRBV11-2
CASSLVGVQETQYF
TGTGCCAGCAGCTTAGTGGGAGTCCAAGAGACCCAGTACTTC
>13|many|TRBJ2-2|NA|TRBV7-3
CASSLDPPGELFF
TGTGCCAGCAGCTTAGACCCGCCCGGGGAGCTGTTTTTT
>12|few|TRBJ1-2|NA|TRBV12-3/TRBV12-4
CASSRDGYGYTF
TGTGCCAGCAGTAGGGACGGCTATGGCTACACCTTC
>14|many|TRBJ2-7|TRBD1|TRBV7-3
CASSLGTGSAEQYF
TGTGCCAGCAGCTTAGGGACAGGGTCAGCCGAGCAGTACTTC
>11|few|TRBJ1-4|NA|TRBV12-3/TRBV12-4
CASSDLEKLFF
TGTGCCAGCAGTGACTTGGAAAAACTGTTTTTT
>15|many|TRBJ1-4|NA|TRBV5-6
CASSFWQGRNEKLFF
TGTGCCAGCAGCTTTTGGCAAGGACGGAATGAAAAACTGTTTTTT
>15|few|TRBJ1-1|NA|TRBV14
CASSQVLGGYTEAFF
TGTGCCAGCAGCCAAGTATTGGGGGGCTACACTGAAGCTTTCTTT